One and the same sample provided the 20 T cell receptor beta chains below, sequenced in a study of CD8 T cells in ankylosing spondylitis. Broader study findings: Fewer than ten highly homologous variants made up a TCR beta motif, and this motif appeared characteristic of ankylosing spondylitis blood.

Their recognized antigens are unknown. TCRdb called the 5' RACE reads again in MiXCR, with one record for every CDR3 protein. The sample includes 100,000 or so distinct CDR3 sequences, about 8.1% of them seen just once. The sequencing sample was made of blood, either unsorted or a sorted T cell fraction (not recorded which). These receptors were collected from a male donor with ankylosing spondylitis.

Remarks on this clonotype: Possible read error: a much larger clone is one base away. The chain recombines TRBV9 with TRBJ1-2; TRBD1 agrees at 9 bases. CDR1 SGDLS and CDR2 YYNGEE come from the germline V gene. V gave up 4 bases and J gave up 3 bases; unmatched junction bases: 1. This CDR3 is built from 13 residues. CDR3 nucleotide sequence: TGTGCCAGCAGCAGGACAGGGGACTATGGCTACACCTTC. As protein: CASSRTGDYGYTF.

The CDR3 reads CASSLEGAWETQYF. The CDR3 DNA reads TGTGCCAGCAGTTTAGAGGGGGCGTGGGAGACCCAGTACTTC. The chain employs TRBV12-3 or TRBV12-4 and TRBJ2-5; 7 nucleotides match TRBD1. V shed 1 base and J 5 bases; nucleotides not matched to a gene: 4. CDR3 length: 14 amino acids.

There are a few counts of this clonotype. The V gene is TRBV30, the J gene TRBJ2-3, with a possible D match to TRBD2 (6 bases). The V and J ends lost 4 bases and 1 base respectively, with 18 bases between them. The CDR3 sequence is 16 residues long. Germline V gene lookup returns CDR1 GTSNPN and CDR2 SVGIG (reference sequence). CDR3 protein: CAWMDAGTEGTDTQYF. CDR3 DNA sequence: TGTGCCTGGATGGACGCCGGGACTGAGGGCACAGATACGCAGTATTTT. The entire variable domain, with the rest obtained from reference TRBV30 and TRBJ2-3, is as follows: SQTIHQWPATLVQPVGSPLSLECTVEGTSNPNLYWYRQAAGRGLQLLFYSVGIGQISSEVPQNLSASRPQDRQFILSSKKLLLSDSGFYLCAWMDAGTEGTDTQYFGPGTRLTVL.

This clonotype was observed many times. The V gene is TRBV27, the J gene TRBJ2-1; D is tentatively TRBD1 or TRBD2 (5 bases each). The length of the CDR3 is 14 residues. Trimming took 0 bases from V and 9 from J, leaving 12 bases between them. In germline, CDR1 is MNHEY, CDR2 SMNVEV (reference sequence). The CDR3 DNA reads TGTGCCAGCAGTTTATCGAGGGGAGTAACTGAGCAGTTCTTC. Translation gives CASSLSRGVTEQFF.

This clonotype was counted only a few times. This chain joins TRBV12-5 and TRBJ2-7; a weak D match, TRBD1 (6 bases). This CDR3 has 15 residues. V lost 1 base and J lost 4, with 14 bases in between. Germline loops: CDR1 LGHNT, CDR2 FRNRAP. The CDR3 region has the DNA TGTGCTAGTGGTTTGGGAACAGGGTCCCCATACGAGCAGTACGTC. Protein product: CASGLGTGSPYEQYV.

This clonotype was observed a few times. The chain employs TRBV4-1 and TRBJ2-1; 7 nucleotides agree with TRBD1. V lost 0 bases to trimming and J lost 7 bases; unmatched junction nucleotides: 6. CDR3 length equals 15 residues. Germline V gene data show CDR1 as MGHRA and CDR2 as YSYEKL. As DNA, the CDR3 is TGCGCCAGCAGCCAAGATAGAACAGGGGTGAATGAGCAGTTCTTC. As protein: CASSQDRTGVNEQFF.

This clonotype was seen more than once but under ten times. The rearrangement joins TRBV5-1 to TRBJ2-3; D is ambiguous. Germline CDR1 SGHRS, CDR2 YFSETQ. The CDR3 has 13 residues. V lost 5 bases and J 2 bases, leaving 9 bases between the germline ends. The CDR3 DNA is TGCGCCAGCAGGCGAGAAGACACAGATACGCAGTATTTT. Residues: CASRREDTDTQYF.

The sample holds many counts of this clonotype. The chain carries TRBV12-3 or TRBV12-4 and TRBJ1-2, with no clear D. The CDR3 covers 14 residues. Trimming took off 6 bases at V and 4 bases at J, with 15 bases between the two ends. Here the CDR3 DNA reads TGTGCCAGCAGCCCAACATCAGACCGCTATGGCTACACCTTC. This codes for CASSPTSDRYGYTF.

This clonotype was detected a few times. The chain couples TRBV9 to TRBJ1-1; TRBD1 is a possible D gene (5 bases). The CDR3 runs to 15 residues. The germline V and J ends were trimmed by 0 bases and 4 bases, with 13 bases remaining between them. CDR1 and CDR2 (germline): SGDLS, YYNGEE. CDR3 in amino acids: CASSVDGASGTEAFF. The CDR3, as DNA: TGTGCCAGCAGCGTAGACGGGGCTTCGGGCACTGAAGCTTTCTTT.

This clonotype was picked up a small number of times. The V gene is TRBV7-9, the J gene TRBJ2-5; D remains ambiguous. The CDR3 is 15 residues long. Trimming took off 1 base at V and 2 bases at J, with 11 bases between the two ends. CDR1 and CDR2 from the germline V gene are SEHNR and FQNEAQ (reference sequence). CDR3 nucleotides: TGTGCCAGCAGCTTAGGCATCCTGGGGCAAGAGACCCAGTACTTC. This sequence encodes CASSLGILGQETQYF.

The J gene is TRBJ1-2, the V gene TRBV29-1, with D unclear. Germline CDR1 is SQVTM and CDR2 is ANQGSEA. V was clipped by 7 bases and J by 2 bases, with 11 bases between them. The CDR3 loop spans 12 amino acids. Written as DNA, the CDR3 is TGCAGCGAAGGTCAGCCGAACTATGGCTACACCTTC. This translates into CSEGQPNYGYTF.

In its sample, this clonotype was seen a few times. V gene TRBV6-4 combines with J gene TRBJ2-1, with no clear D. The V gene's germline CDR1 is MRHNA and CDR2 SNTAGT. V was cut by 0 bases and J by 6 bases, with 6 bases left in between. The CDR3 runs to 13 residues. The CDR3 bases are TGTGCCAGCAGTGACTCAGGCAGCAATGAGCAGTTCTTC. This encodes CASSDSGSNEQFF.

In this sample, this clonotype turned up many times. The J gene is TRBJ2-1, the V gene TRBV5-6; D is undetermined. The CDR3 covers 12 residues. Per the germline V gene, CDR1 is SGHDT and CDR2 is YYEEEE. V was trimmed by 4 bases and J by 4 bases, leaving 6 bases between them. As DNA, the CDR3 is TGTGCCAGCAGCCTACTTTACAATGAGCAGTTCTTC. This gives the protein CASSLLYNEQFF.

This clonotype was counted a few times. V and J are TRBV6-2 or TRBV6-3 and TRBJ2-3, with 8 bases that match TRBD2. The CDR3 extends over 17 amino acids. The V gene end was trimmed by 0 bases and the J gene end by 2 bases; junction bases not matched to a gene: 7. Germline V gives CDR1 MNHEY, CDR2 SVGEGT. Here the CDR3 DNA reads TGTGCCAGCAGTTACTCGAAAATAGCGGGATTCACAGATACGCAGTATTTT. Translation: CASSYSKIAGFTDTQYF.

This clonotype was seen many times. J is TRBJ2-1 and V is TRBV30, with D unclear. V lost 2 bases, J lost 5 bases, and 4 bases lay in between. The CDR3 spans 11 residues. The germline gives CDR1 GTSNPN, CDR2 SVGIG (reference sequence). This chain's CDR3 is CAWSTDNEQFF. CDR3 nucleotide sequence: TGTGCCTGGAGTACGGACAATGAGCAGTTCTTC.

This clonotype was seen ten or more times. The gene calls are TRBV27 and TRBJ2-1; TRBD2 agrees at 15 bases. The germline V gene has CDR1 MNHEY and CDR2 SMNVEV (reference sequence). This CDR3 contains 14 residues. CDR3 in amino acids: CGTSGRAAYNEQFF. CDR3 nucleotides: TGTGGGACTAGCGGGAGGGCCGCCTACAATGAGCAGTTCTTC.

This clonotype has at least ten counts. The genes are TRBV7-9 and TRBJ2-3, with TRBD2 matching 13 bases. Germline V CDR1 and CDR2: SEHNR, FQNEAQ (reference sequence). The CDR3 consists of 15 residues. The V gene end was trimmed by 5 bases and the J gene end by 5 bases; junction bases not matched to a gene: 4. CDR3 in amino acids: CASSQRTSGGDTQYF. CDR3 nucleotides: TGTGCCAGCAGCCAACGGACTAGCGGGGGAGATACGCAGTATTTT.

The V call is TRBV20-1, the J call TRBJ2-1; maybe TRBD1 (5 bases). Germline assignment: CDR1 DFQATT and CDR2 SNEGSKA (reference sequence). With 5 bases removed from V and 3 bases from J, the gap between germline ends came to 17 bases. The CDR3 contains 15 residues. In nucleotides, the CDR3 is TGCAGTGCTCCCTCAGGGCTCGGTGGCTACAATGAGCAGTTCTTC. This gives the protein CSAPSGLGGYNEQFF.

This clonotype occurred many times. The chain couples TRBV27 to TRBJ1-2, with 8 bases matching TRBD1. The CDR3 runs 13 residues. Trimming at V came to 11 bases and at J to 4 bases, leaving 9 bases not matched to a gene. Germline V gene data show CDR1 as MNHEY and CDR2 as SMNVEV (reference sequence). DNA of the CDR3: TGTGCCGCAGGGGGCGGGTTAGGCTATGGCTACACCTTC. Protein: CAAGGGLGYGYTF.

This clonotype was recorded at least ten times. This chain links TRBV12-3 or TRBV12-4 with TRBJ1-3; D not resolved. Trimming stripped 7 bases from V and 3 bases from J, with 19 bases between. The CDR3 has 16 residues. The CDR3 bases are TGTGCCAGCACCACGAGCGAGGTTCTGGGTGGAAACACCATATATTTT. This encodes CASTTSEVLGGNTIYF.